This TCR beta chain was found in a study of cytomegalovirus exposure and HLA in healthy donors. Study observations and caveats: Productive rates of about 87% or about 30% were seen for most TCR beta V segments in an earlier analysis. Rarity marked most TCR sequences, yet some public TCRs occurred in many donors. Based on reports, TCR beta sequences accurately predicted HLA-A and HLA-B alleles for most subjects.

A multiplex PCR was run with 60 Vbeta primers and 13 Jbeta primers. Assay used: immunoSEQ multiplex PCR; TCRdb lists only in-frame clones, some missing. The data hold approximately 170,000 clones, with around 77% observed a single time. Though nominally healthy at sampling, donors likely had unrecorded immune exposures. With respect to this clone: Its cognate antigen is unknown.

V was pared by 4 bases and J by 6 bases, with 12 bases of the junction left unmatched. This CDR3 comprises 18 residues. Germline values: CDR1 SGHRS, CDR2 YFSETQ. The sequencing input was PBMCs. The rearrangement uses TRBV5-1 and TRBJ2-2, with 13 bases identical to TRBD2. The sequence came from a man aged 40-49 years in good health and CMV-seronegative. In DNA form, the CDR3 reads TGCGCCAGCAGCCTAGGGACTAGCGGGACCCCGAGGGCCGGGGAGCTGTTTTTT. It specifies CASSLGTSGTPRAGELFF.